This is a list of T cell receptor beta chains from one sample in a study of cytomegalovirus exposure and HLA in healthy donors. Profiling relied on immunoSEQ multiplex PCR, and the TCRdb table lists in-frame clones only, not all of them. This sample has 150,000 to 200,000 clones; 84% occur once, and the top ten carry about 0.26%. Sample: PBMCs. Receptors were obtained from a boy aged 10-17 years in good health and CMV-seronegative. Both conserved end residues are part of each CDR3. D genes are given only for firm matches. Some rows have no size entry. The others give once, few or many, or a class for an expanded clone.

CDR3 DNA: TGTGCCAGCACTTCTAGGGGGGGGTCTGGGGCCAACGTCCTGACTTTC
CDR3 protein: CASTSRGGSGANVLTF
V gene: TRBV27
clone size: .
D gene: .
J gene: TRBJ2-6

CDR3 DNA: TGTGCCTGGACTTCTGGGGCCAACGTCCTGACTTTC
CDR3 protein: CAWTSGANVLTF
V gene: TRBV30
clone size: few
D gene: .
J gene: TRBJ2-6

CDR3 DNA: TGTGCCAGCAGCTCAAACACTGAAGCTTTCTTT
CDR3 protein: CASSSNTEAFF
V gene: TRBV5-4
clone size: .
D gene: .
J gene: TRBJ1-1

CDR3 DNA: TGTGCCAGCAGCTACGGACTGGGAGCTTTCTTT
CDR3 protein: CASSYGLGAFF
V gene: TRBV7-2
clone size: .
D gene: .
J gene: TRBJ1-1

CDR3 DNA: .
CDR3 protein: CAWSHGGAPGSCFF
V gene: TRBV30
clone size: .
D gene: .
J gene: TRBJ2-2

CDR3 DNA: TGCGCCAGCAGTGGACAGGTCCCTTGGTCTGGAAACACCATATATTTT
CDR3 protein: CASSGQVPWSGNTIYF
V gene: TRBV5-1
clone size: .
D gene: TRBD1
J gene: TRBJ1-3

CDR3 DNA: TGTGCCATCAGCCTACCCGGAGCGGGGGTCTACGAGCAGTACTTC
CDR3 protein: CAISLPGAGVYEQYF
V gene: TRBV10-3
clone size: .
D gene: TRBD2
J gene: TRBJ2-7

CDR3 DNA: TGCAGCGTCACCAGGCCAAATGACAGATACGAGCAGTACTTC
CDR3 protein: CSVTRPNDRYEQYF
V gene: TRBV29-1
clone size: few
D gene: .
J gene: TRBJ2-7

CDR3 DNA: TGTGCCACCAGCAGAGATATTACAGCGGGAGTCGCAGATACGCAGTATTTT
CDR3 protein: CATSRDITAGVADTQYF
V gene: TRBV15
clone size: few
D gene: TRBD2
J gene: TRBJ2-3

CDR3 DNA: TGTGCCAGCAGTTTATCCGGTGGGACAGATGAGACCCAGTACTTC
CDR3 protein: CASSLSGGTDETQYF
V gene: TRBV27
clone size: .
D gene: TRBD1
J gene: TRBJ2-5

CDR3 DNA: TGCGCCAGCAGGTTGATAGGACAGGGGTTTTCCTCCTTGGAAGCTTTCTTT
CDR3 protein: CASRLIGQGFSSLEAFF
V gene: TRBV5-1
clone size: .
D gene: TRBD1
J gene: TRBJ1-1

CDR3 DNA: TGTGCCGCCCGGACAAGAAACAATGAGCAGTTCTTC
CDR3 protein: CAARTRNNEQFF
V gene: TRBV10-3
clone size: .
D gene: .
J gene: TRBJ2-1

CDR3 DNA: TGTGCCAGCAGCCGCCTAGGTCAGCCCCAGCATTTT
CDR3 protein: CASSRLGQPQHF
V gene: TRBV5-6
clone size: few
D gene: .
J gene: TRBJ1-5

CDR3 DNA: TGTGCCTGGAGTGTTTTAGGGGGATCTGGGCCCCAGCATTTT
CDR3 protein: CAWSVLGGSGPQHF
V gene: TRBV30
clone size: .
D gene: .
J gene: TRBJ1-5

CDR3 DNA: TGTGCCAGCAGTCCGGGACAGGGGATTCAGGAGACCCAGTACTTC
CDR3 protein: CASSPGQGIQETQYF
V gene: TRBV11-3
clone size: .
D gene: TRBD1
J gene: TRBJ2-5

CDR3 DNA: TGTGCCAGCGGTCCATCAGGGCTCGACTCACCCCTCCACTTT
CDR3 protein: CASGPSGLDSPLHF
V gene: TRBV6-6
clone size: once
D gene: .
J gene: TRBJ1-6

CDR3 DNA: TGTGCCAGCAGCGCAGCCCAGGGGGCGGCTAATTCACCCCTCCACTTT
CDR3 protein: CASSAAQGAANSPLHF
V gene: TRBV9
clone size: once
D gene: TRBD1
J gene: TRBJ1-6

CDR3 DNA: TGTGCCAGCAGTCCCCCAGGGCGCGCGAACACCGGGGAGCTGTTTTTT
CDR3 protein: CASSPPGRANTGELFF
V gene: TRBV7-3
clone size: .
D gene: .
J gene: TRBJ2-2

CDR3 DNA: TGTGCCAGCAGCGGACTAGCGGAAGGCACTAGGACGCAGTATTTT
CDR3 protein: CASSGLAEGTRTQYF
V gene: TRBV27
clone size: few
D gene: TRBD2
J gene: TRBJ2-3

CDR3 DNA: TGCGCCAGCAGCTCTAGCGGGAGGGCACCGGAGACCCAGTACTTC
CDR3 protein: CASSSSGRAPETQYF
V gene: TRBV5-1
clone size: .
D gene: TRBD2
J gene: TRBJ2-5

CDR3 DNA: TGTGCCAGCAGCTCACCCGATCTTGACTACGTGCAGTACTTC
CDR3 protein: CASSSPDLDYVQYF
V gene: TRBV5-6
clone size: .
D gene: .
J gene: TRBJ2-7

CDR3 DNA: TGTGCCAGCAGTTTATTCAGGACAGGGGGATGGCTACCCAAAAACATTCAGTACTTC
CDR3 protein: CASSLFRTGGWLPKNIQYF
V gene: TRBV28
clone size: .
D gene: TRBD1
J gene: TRBJ2-4

CDR3 DNA: TGCGCCAGCAGCTTGGCCGCGGGAGGCTACGAGCAGTACTTC
CDR3 protein: CASSLAAGGYEQYF
V gene: TRBV5-1
clone size: once
D gene: TRBD2
J gene: TRBJ2-7

CDR3 DNA: TGTGCCATGGGGGATGGGACTAGCGTTTACAATGAGCAGTTCTTC
CDR3 protein: CAMGDGTSVYNEQFF
V gene: TRBV10-3
clone size: .
D gene: TRBD2
J gene: TRBJ2-1

CDR3 DNA: TGTGCCAGCAGCTTACGGGGGAACACTGAAGCTTTCTTT
CDR3 protein: CASSLRGNTEAFF
V gene: TRBV7-6
clone size: few
D gene: .
J gene: TRBJ1-1

CDR3 DNA: TGTGCCACCAGCAGAGGGACTGGGCACACTGAAGCTTTCTTT
CDR3 protein: CATSRGTGHTEAFF
V gene: TRBV15
clone size: .
D gene: .
J gene: TRBJ1-1

CDR3 DNA: TGCAGTGCTAGGGTAGTGGATACGCAGTATTTT
CDR3 protein: CSARVVDTQYF
V gene: TRBV20-1
clone size: .
D gene: .
J gene: TRBJ2-3

CDR3 DNA: TGCGCCAGCAGCTTGGGGGGGGACTATGGCTACACCTTC
CDR3 protein: CASSLGGDYGYTF
V gene: TRBV5-1
clone size: .
D gene: .
J gene: TRBJ1-2

CDR3 DNA: TGTGCCAGCAGCTTAGGGAGGGGGGGATCCTACGAGCAGTACTTC
CDR3 protein: CASSLGRGGSYEQYF
V gene: TRBV13
clone size: .
D gene: .
J gene: TRBJ2-7

CDR3 DNA: TGTGCCAGCAGTGACGGAGGGTCAGATACGCAGTATTTT
CDR3 protein: CASSDGGSDTQYF
V gene: TRBV2
clone size: .
D gene: .
J gene: TRBJ2-3

CDR3 DNA: TGCAGCGCCATCGTGACGGCGCGGGAGCAGTACTTC
CDR3 protein: CSAIVTAREQYF
V gene: TRBV29-1
clone size: .
D gene: .
J gene: TRBJ2-7

CDR3 DNA: TGTGCCAGCAGTTTAAAGATAGCGGCGAACACCGGGGAGCTGTTTTTT
CDR3 protein: CASSLKIAANTGELFF
V gene: TRBV28
clone size: .
D gene: .
J gene: TRBJ2-2

CDR3 DNA: TGTGCCTGGAGTCGGGGGGCCGGGGGCTACACCTTC
CDR3 protein: CAWSRGAGGYTF
V gene: TRBV30
clone size: .
D gene: .
J gene: TRBJ1-2

CDR3 DNA: TGTGCCAGCAGCACCGATCTAGCCACCTCCTACAATGAGCAGTTCTTC
CDR3 protein: CASSTDLATSYNEQFF
V gene: TRBV7-3
clone size: .
D gene: .
J gene: TRBJ2-1

CDR3 DNA: TGTGCCAGCAGTCCCCTCCAGGAGCGGGAACAGACCCAGTACTTC
CDR3 protein: CASSPLQEREQTQYF
V gene: TRBV28
clone size: .
D gene: TRBD2
J gene: TRBJ2-5

CDR3 DNA: TGTGCCAGCAGCTTAGCCGACAGGGTTTTTCAGCCCCAGCATTTT
CDR3 protein: CASSLADRVFQPQHF
V gene: TRBV7-8
clone size: .
D gene: TRBD1
J gene: TRBJ1-5

CDR3 DNA: TGTGCCAGCAGTTTTGGACTAGTTGGCGAGCAGTACTTC
CDR3 protein: CASSFGLVGEQYF
V gene: TRBV28
clone size: .
D gene: TRBD2
J gene: TRBJ2-7

CDR3 DNA: TGTGCCAGCAGCTTGGTAGGGACAGGGTTCTCCTACGAGCAGTACTTC
CDR3 protein: CASSLVGTGFSYEQYF
V gene: TRBV5-6
clone size: .
D gene: TRBD1
J gene: TRBJ2-7

CDR3 DNA: TGTGCCAGCAGGTCGGGACAGGGGGATTCCTACGAGCAGTACTTC
CDR3 protein: CASRSGQGDSYEQYF
V gene: TRBV6-5
clone size: .
D gene: TRBD1
J gene: TRBJ2-7

CDR3 DNA: TGTGCCAGCAGTTTAAGGGGTCACCCCGCCTACGAGCAGTACTTC
CDR3 protein: CASSLRGHPAYEQYF
V gene: TRBV27
clone size: .
D gene: .
J gene: TRBJ2-7

CDR3 DNA: TGCGCCAGCAGCCACCGTCTCCAAGAGACCCAGTACTTC
CDR3 protein: CASSHRLQETQYF
V gene: TRBV4-1
clone size: .
D gene: .
J gene: TRBJ2-5

CDR3 DNA: TGCGCCAGCAGCGAGGCCGGGAGTTACGATGAAAAACTGTTTTTT
CDR3 protein: CASSEAGSYDEKLFF
V gene: TRBV5-1
clone size: few
D gene: .
J gene: TRBJ1-4

CDR3 DNA: TGTGCCAGCAGCTTAGCGGGAGGAGCCTACGAGCAGTACTTC
CDR3 protein: CASSLAGGAYEQYF
V gene: TRBV7-8
clone size: .
D gene: .
J gene: TRBJ2-7

CDR3 DNA: TGTGCCAGCAGCGTAGTACAGGGGCACACAGATACGCAGTATTTT
CDR3 protein: CASSVVQGHTDTQYF
V gene: TRBV9
clone size: .
D gene: TRBD1
J gene: TRBJ2-3

CDR3 DNA: TGTGCCAGCAGTGACCCCAGGGGCAAAACCTCCTCTGGGGCCAACGTCCTGACTTTC
CDR3 protein: CASSDPRGKTSSGANVLTF
V gene: TRBV6-1
clone size: .
D gene: .
J gene: TRBJ2-6

CDR3 DNA: TGTGCCTGGACACCATTTGTGGGAGCTAACTATGGCTACACCTTC
CDR3 protein: CAWTPFVGANYGYTF
V gene: TRBV30
clone size: .
D gene: .
J gene: TRBJ1-2

CDR3 DNA: TGTGCTAGCAGCTTAGAGGCGACATTCAGCTCCTACAATGAGCAGTTCTTC
CDR3 protein: CASSLEATFSSYNEQFF
V gene: TRBV7-7
clone size: .
D gene: .
J gene: TRBJ2-1

CDR3 DNA: TGCGCCAGTTCCTTATCTACAGGGAACACTGAAGCTTTCTTT
CDR3 protein: CASSLSTGNTEAFF
V gene: TRBV4-1
clone size: few
D gene: .
J gene: TRBJ1-1

CDR3 DNA: TGCGCCAGCAGCCAAGGTGACCCCCGGGGCACCATATATTTT
CDR3 protein: CASSQGDPRGTIYF
V gene: TRBV4-1
clone size: .
D gene: .
J gene: TRBJ1-3

CDR3 DNA: TGTGCCATCAGTGGCGCTGGACAGAAGAACACTGAAGCTTTCTTT
CDR3 protein: CAISGAGQKNTEAFF
V gene: TRBV10-3
clone size: .
D gene: .
J gene: TRBJ1-1

CDR3 DNA: TGTGCCAGCAGCCGACTAGCGGGGAACCAAGAGACCCAGTACTTC
CDR3 protein: CASSRLAGNQETQYF
V gene: TRBV7-9
clone size: .
D gene: TRBD2
J gene: TRBJ2-5

CDR3 DNA: TGTGCCAGCAGCGTAGACGGTAGTGAGCAGTTCTTC
CDR3 protein: CASSVDGSEQFF
V gene: TRBV9
clone size: .
D gene: .
J gene: TRBJ2-1

CDR3 DNA: TGTGCCAGCAGCTTAGGGACAGGGGACACCATATATTTT
CDR3 protein: CASSLGTGDTIYF
V gene: TRBV11-2
clone size: .
D gene: TRBD1
J gene: TRBJ1-3

CDR3 DNA: TGTGCCAGCAGCTTAGGGAGGGCGGGCGAAGCTTTCTTT
CDR3 protein: CASSLGRAGEAFF
V gene: TRBV13
clone size: .
D gene: .
J gene: TRBJ1-1

CDR3 DNA: TGTGCCAGTAGTATTCCCGGGGGACTAGCGGGTTTAGTGGAGCAGTTCTTC
CDR3 protein: CASSIPGGLAGLVEQFF
V gene: TRBV19
clone size: .
D gene: TRBD2
J gene: TRBJ2-1

CDR3 DNA: TGCGCCAGCAGCTTGCCGGGACAGGGGGTTTCTGGGGCCAACGTCCTGACTTTC
CDR3 protein: CASSLPGQGVSGANVLTF
V gene: TRBV5-1
clone size: .
D gene: TRBD1
J gene: TRBJ2-6

CDR3 DNA: TGTGCCAGCAGTTTACAGGGGGCCCCCTACGAGCAGTACTTC
CDR3 protein: CASSLQGAPYEQYF
V gene: TRBV27
clone size: .
D gene: TRBD1
J gene: TRBJ2-7